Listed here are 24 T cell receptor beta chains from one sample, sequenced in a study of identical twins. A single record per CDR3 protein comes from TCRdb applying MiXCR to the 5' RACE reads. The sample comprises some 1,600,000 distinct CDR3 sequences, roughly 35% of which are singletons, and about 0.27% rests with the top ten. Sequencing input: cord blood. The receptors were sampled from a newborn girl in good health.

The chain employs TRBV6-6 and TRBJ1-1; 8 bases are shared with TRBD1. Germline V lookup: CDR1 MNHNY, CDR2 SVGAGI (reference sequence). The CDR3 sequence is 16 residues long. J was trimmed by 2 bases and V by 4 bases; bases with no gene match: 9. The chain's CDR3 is CASSLGQGKGNTEAFF. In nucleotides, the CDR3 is TGTGCCAGCAGTTTAGGACAGGGAAAGGGTAACACTGAAGCTTTCTTT.

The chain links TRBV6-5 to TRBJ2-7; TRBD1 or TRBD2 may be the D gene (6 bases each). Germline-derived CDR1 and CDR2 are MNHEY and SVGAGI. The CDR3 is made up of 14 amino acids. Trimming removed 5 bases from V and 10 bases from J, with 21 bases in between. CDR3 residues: CASSPPGARWSQYF. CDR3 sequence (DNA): TGTGCCAGCAGTCCTCCGGGGGCGCGGTGGTCCCAGTACTTC.

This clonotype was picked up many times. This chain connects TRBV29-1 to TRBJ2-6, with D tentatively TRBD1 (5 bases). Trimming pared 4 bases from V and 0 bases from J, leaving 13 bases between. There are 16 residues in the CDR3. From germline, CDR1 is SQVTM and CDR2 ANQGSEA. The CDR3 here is CSVAARETSGANVLTF. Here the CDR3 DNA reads TGCAGCGTTGCAGCCAGGGAAACCTCTGGGGCCAACGTCCTGACTTTC.

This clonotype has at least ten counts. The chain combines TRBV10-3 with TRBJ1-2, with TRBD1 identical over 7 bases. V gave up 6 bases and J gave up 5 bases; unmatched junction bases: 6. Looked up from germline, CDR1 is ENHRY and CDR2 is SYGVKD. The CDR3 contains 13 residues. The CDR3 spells CAIRGQPTYGYTF. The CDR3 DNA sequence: TGTGCCATCAGGGGACAGCCGACTTATGGCTACACCTTC.

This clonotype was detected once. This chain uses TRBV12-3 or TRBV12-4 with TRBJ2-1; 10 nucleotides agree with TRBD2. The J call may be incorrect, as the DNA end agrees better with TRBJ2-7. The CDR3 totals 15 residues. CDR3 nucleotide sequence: TGTGCCAGCAGTCGGAGGGCTAGCGGGGGAAATGAGCAGTACTTC. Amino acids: CASSRRASGGNEQYF.

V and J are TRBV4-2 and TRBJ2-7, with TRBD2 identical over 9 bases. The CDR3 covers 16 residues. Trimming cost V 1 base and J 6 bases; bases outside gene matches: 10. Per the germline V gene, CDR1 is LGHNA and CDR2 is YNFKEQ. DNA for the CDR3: TGTGCCAGCAGCCAAGTGGGCGGACTAGCGATATCCGAGCAGTACTTC. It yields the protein CASSQVGGLAISEQYF.

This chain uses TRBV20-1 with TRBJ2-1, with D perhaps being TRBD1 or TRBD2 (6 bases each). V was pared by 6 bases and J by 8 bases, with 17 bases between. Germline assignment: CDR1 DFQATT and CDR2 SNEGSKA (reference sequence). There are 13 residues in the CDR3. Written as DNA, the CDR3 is TGCAGTGCCCTGGTCCCGGGGGCTGATGAGCAGTTCTTC. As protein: CSALVPGADEQFF.

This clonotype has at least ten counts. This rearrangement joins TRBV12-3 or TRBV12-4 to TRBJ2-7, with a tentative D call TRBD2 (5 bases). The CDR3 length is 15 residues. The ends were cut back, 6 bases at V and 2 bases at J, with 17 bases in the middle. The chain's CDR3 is CASSVLGPSTYEQYF. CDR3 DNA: TGTGCCAGCAGCGTACTAGGCCCAAGTACCTACGAGCAGTACTTC.

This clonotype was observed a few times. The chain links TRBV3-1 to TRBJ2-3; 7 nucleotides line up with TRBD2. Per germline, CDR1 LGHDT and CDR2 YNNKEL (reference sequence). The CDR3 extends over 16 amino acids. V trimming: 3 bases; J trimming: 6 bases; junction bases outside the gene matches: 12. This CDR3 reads CASSQPSSGVSDTQYF. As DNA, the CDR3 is TGTGCCAGCAGCCAGCCAAGCAGCGGGGTTTCGGATACGCAGTATTTT.

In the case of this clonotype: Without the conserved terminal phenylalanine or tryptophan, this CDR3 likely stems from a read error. As DNA, the CDR3 is TGTGCCATCAGTGAGCGGGGAGAGACCCAGTTCTCC. Its translation: CAISERGETQFS. The chain couples TRBV10-3 to TRBJ2-1; possibly TRBD2 for D (5 bases). The germline gives CDR1 ENHRY, CDR2 SYGVKD. This CDR3 is 12 amino acids long. V was shortened by 2 bases and J by 13 bases, with 12 bases between the two germline ends.

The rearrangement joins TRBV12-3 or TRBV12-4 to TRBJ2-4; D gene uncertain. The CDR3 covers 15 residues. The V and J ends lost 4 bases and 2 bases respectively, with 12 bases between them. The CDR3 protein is CASSSGILTKNIQYF. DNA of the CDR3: TGTGCCAGCAGTTCAGGTATCCTAACCAAAAACATTCAGTACTTC.

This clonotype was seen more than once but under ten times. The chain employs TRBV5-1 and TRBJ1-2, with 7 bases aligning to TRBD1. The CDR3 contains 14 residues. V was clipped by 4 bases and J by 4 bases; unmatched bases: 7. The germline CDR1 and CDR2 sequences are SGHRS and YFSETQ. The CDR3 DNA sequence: TGCGCCAGCAGCGCCGGGACAGAGACCTATGGCTACACCTTC. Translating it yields CASSAGTETYGYTF.

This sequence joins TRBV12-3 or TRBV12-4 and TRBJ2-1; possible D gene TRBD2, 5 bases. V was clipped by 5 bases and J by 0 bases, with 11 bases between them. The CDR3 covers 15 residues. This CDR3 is CASSPGIGSYNEQFF. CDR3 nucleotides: TGTGCCAGCAGTCCCGGGATTGGCTCCTACAATGAGCAGTTCTTC.

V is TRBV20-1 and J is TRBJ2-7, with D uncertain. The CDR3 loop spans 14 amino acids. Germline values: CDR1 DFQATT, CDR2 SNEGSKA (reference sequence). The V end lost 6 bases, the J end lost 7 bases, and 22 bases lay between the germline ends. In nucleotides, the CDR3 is TGCAGTGCAAGGAAAACCGGTATCTACAATGAGCAGTACTTC. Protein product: CSARKTGIYNEQYF.

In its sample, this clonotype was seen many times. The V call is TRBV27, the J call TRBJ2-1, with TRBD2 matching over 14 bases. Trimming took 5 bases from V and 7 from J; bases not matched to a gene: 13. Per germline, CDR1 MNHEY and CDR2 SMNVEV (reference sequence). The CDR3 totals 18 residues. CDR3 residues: CASSTKRLAGGQYNEQFF. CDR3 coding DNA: TGTGCCAGCAGTACCAAACGACTAGCGGGAGGGCAATATAATGAGCAGTTCTTC.

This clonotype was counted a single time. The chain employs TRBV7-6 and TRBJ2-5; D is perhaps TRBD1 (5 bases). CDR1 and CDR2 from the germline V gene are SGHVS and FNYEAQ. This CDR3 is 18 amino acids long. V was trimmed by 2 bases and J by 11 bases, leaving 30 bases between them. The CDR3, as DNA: TGTGCCAGCAGCTTAATGGCAGAGGCGGCAGGGATATTCAATGAGCAGTACTTC. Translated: CASSLMAEAAGIFNEQYF.

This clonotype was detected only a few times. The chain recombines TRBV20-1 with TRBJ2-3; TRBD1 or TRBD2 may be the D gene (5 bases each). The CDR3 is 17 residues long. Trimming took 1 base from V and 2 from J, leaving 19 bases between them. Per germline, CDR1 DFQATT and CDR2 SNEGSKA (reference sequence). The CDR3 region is CSARGGGWELDTDTQYF. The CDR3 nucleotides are TGCAGTGCTAGAGGTGGGGGATGGGAGTTGGACACAGATACGCAGTATTTT.

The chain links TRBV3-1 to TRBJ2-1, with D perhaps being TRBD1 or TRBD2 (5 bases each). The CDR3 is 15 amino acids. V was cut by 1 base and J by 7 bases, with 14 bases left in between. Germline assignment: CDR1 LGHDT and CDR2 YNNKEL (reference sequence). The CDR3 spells CASSQATRWGNEQFF. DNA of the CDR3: TGTGCCAGCAGCCAAGCCACCAGGTGGGGGAATGAGCAGTTCTTC.

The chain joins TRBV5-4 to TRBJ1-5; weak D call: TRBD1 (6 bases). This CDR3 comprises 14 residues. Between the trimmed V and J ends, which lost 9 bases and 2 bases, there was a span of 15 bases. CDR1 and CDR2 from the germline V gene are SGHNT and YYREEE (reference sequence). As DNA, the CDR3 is TGTGCCACACAACAGGGAAACGGCAATCAGCCCCAGCATTTT. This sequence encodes CATQQGNGNQPQHF.

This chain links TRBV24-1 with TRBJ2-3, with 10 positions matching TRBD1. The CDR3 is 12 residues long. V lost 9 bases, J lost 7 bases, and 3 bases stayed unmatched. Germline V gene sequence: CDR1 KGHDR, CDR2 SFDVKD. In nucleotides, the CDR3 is TGTGCCACCCGGGACAGGGGATATACGCAGTATTTT. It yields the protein CATRDRGYTQYF.

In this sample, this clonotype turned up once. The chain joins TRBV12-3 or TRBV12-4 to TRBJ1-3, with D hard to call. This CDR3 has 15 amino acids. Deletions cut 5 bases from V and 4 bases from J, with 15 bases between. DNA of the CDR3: TGTGCCAGCAGTACGGACCGCGGCATCGGAAACACCATATATTTT. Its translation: CASSTDRGIGNTIYF.

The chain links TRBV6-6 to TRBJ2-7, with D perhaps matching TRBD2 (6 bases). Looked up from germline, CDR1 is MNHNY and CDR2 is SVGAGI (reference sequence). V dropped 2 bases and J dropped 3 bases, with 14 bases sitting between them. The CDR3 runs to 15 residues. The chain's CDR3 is CASSYRRDQFYEQYF. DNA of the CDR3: TGTGCCAGCAGTTACCGGCGGGATCAGTTCTACGAGCAGTACTTC.

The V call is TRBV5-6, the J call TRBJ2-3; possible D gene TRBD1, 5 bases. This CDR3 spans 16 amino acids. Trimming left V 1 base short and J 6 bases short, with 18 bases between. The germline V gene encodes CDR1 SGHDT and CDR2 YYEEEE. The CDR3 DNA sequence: TGTGCCAGCAGCTTGACCGGACAACACAAACTGGATACGCAGTATTTT. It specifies CASSLTGQHKLDTQYF.

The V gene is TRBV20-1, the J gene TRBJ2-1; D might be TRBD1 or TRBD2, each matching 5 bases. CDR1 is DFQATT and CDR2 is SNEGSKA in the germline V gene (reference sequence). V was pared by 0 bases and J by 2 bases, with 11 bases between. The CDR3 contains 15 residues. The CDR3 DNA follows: TGCAGTGCTAGAGATGGGGGAGCCCCCTACAATGAGCAGTTCTTC. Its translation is CSARDGGAPYNEQFF.